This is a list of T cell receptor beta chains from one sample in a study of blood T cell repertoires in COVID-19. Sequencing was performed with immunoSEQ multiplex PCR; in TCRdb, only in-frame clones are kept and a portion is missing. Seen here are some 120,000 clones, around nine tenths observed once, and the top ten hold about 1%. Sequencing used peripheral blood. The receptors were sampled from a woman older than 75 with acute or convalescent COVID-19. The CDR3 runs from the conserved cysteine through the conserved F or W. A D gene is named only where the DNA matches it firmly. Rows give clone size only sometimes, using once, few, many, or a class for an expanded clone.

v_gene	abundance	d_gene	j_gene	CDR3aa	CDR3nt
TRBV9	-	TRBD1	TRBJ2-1	CASSPTRGTGYNEQFF	TGTGCCAGCAGCCCGACCAGGGGGACCGGATACAATGAGCAGTTCTTC
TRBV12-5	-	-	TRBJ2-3	CASGLSVSTDTQYF	TGTGCTAGTGGTTTGTCCGTAAGCACAGATACGCAGTATTTT
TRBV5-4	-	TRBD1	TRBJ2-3	CASTKQGTDTQYF	TGTGCCAGCACCAAACAGGGGACAGATACGCAGTATTTT
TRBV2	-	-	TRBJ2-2	CASSVDSYTGELFF	TGTGCCAGCAGTGTGGACAGCTACACCGGGGAGCTGTTTTTT
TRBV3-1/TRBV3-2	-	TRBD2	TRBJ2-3	CASSRVAGGSQDTQYF	TGTGCCAGCAGCCGAGTAGCGGGGGGGTCGCAAGATACGCAGTATTTT
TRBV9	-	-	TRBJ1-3	CASSVDTAGNTIYF	TGTGCCAGCAGCGTAGATACGGCTGGAAACACCATATATTTT
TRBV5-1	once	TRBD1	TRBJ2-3	CASSWTGQGNTNTQYF	TGCGCCAGCAGCTGGACGGGACAGGGCAACACAAATACGCAGTATTTT
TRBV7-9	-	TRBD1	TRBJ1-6	CATTMGLGTAEPPLHF	TGTGCCACCACAATGGGCTTGGGGACAGCAGAACCACCCCTCCACTTT
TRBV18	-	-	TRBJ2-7	CASSSQGFYEQYF	TGTGCCAGCTCAAGCCAGGGATTCTACGAGCAGTACTTC
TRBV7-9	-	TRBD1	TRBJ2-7	CASSDRGLYEQYF	TGTGCCAGCAGTGACAGGGGGCTTTACGAGCAGTACTTC
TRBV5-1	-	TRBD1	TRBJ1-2	CASSLDFGGQVHGYTF	TGCGCCAGCAGCTTGGATTTCGGGGGACAGGTGCATGGCTACACCTTC
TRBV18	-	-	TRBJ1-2	CASSARTSDGYTF	TGTGCCAGCTCAGCTCGAACTTCCGATGGCTACACCTTC
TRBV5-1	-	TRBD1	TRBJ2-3	CASSLEGQGIDTQYF	TGCGCCAGCAGCTTGGAGGGACAGGGTATAGATACGCAGTATTTT
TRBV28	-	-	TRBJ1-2	CASSLRYPRPTGSYTF	TGTGCCAGCAGTTTAAGGTACCCCCGACCCACAGGGAGCTACACCTTC
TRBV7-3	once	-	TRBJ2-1	CASSLKRWSSYNEQFF	TGTGCCAGCAGCTTAAAAAGGTGGAGCTCCTACAATGAGCAGTTCTTC
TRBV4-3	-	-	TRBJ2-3	CASSLLTDGRHHTDTQYF	TGCGCCAGCAGCCTCCTAACAGATGGGAGACATCACACAGATACGCAGTATTTT
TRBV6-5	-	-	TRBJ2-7	CASSYFYSYEQYF	TGTGCCAGCAGTTATTTTTATTCCTACGAGCAGTACTTC
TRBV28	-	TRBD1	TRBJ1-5	CASSNPGGNQPQHF	TGTGCCAGCAGTAACCCAGGGGGGAATCAGCCCCAGCATTTT
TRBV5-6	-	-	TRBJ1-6	CASSWVGSNSPLHF	TGTGCCAGCAGCTGGGTGGGGAGTAATTCACCCCTCCACTTT
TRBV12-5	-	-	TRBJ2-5	CASGSDRQETQYF	TGTGCTAGTGGTTCTGACAGACAAGAGACCCAGTACTTC
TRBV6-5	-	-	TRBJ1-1	CASSYSLGVNTEAFF	TGTGCCAGCAGTTACTCGCTGGGAGTGAACACTGAAGCTTTCTTT
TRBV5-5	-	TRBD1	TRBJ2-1	CASSGDRDRVYIEQFF	TGTGCCAGCAGCGGGGACCGGGACAGAGTTTATATTGAGCAGTTCTTC
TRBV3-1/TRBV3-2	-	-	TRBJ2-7	CASSNDRSYEQYF	TGTGCCAGCAGCAACGACAGGTCCTACGAGCAGTACTTC
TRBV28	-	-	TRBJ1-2	CASSLGLNYGYTF	TGTGCCAGCAGTTTAGGCCTTAACTATGGCTACACCTTC
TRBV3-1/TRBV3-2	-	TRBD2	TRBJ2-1	CASSQDRLAGYNEQFF	TGTGCCAGCAGCCAAGATCGACTAGCGGGGTACAATGAGCAGTTCTTC
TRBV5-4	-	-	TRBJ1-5	CASSNRDSNQPQHF	TGTGCCAGCAGCAACCGGGATAGCAATCAGCCCCAGCATTTT
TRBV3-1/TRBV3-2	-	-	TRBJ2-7	CASSQVRGSEQYF	TGTGCCAGCAGCCAAGTTCGCGGCTCCGAGCAGTACTTC
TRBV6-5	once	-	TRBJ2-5	CASSYSYGIGETQYF	TGTGCCAGCAGTTACTCGTACGGGATCGGAGAGACCCAGTACTTC
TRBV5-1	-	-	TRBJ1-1	CASSLSGSMDTEAFF	TGCGCCAGCAGCTTGTCGGGGTCGATGGACACTGAAGCTTTCTTT
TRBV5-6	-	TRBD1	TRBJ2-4	CASSLSLQGANSNIQYF	TGTGCCAGCAGCTTGTCCTTGCAGGGGGCGAATTCGAACATTCAGTACTTC
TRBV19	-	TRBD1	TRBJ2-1	CASSLGQIYNEQFF	TGTGCCAGTAGCCTGGGACAGATATACAATGAGCAGTTCTTC
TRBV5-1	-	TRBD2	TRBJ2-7	CASSLDARENYEQYF	TGCGCCAGCAGCTTGGACGCGCGGGAGAATTACGAGCAGTACTTC
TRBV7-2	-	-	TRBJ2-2	CASSLEGGHTGELFF	TGTGCCAGCAGCTTAGAAGGGGGTCACACCGGGGAGCTGTTTTTT
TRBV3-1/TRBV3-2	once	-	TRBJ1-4	CASSLRTGGVGEKLFF	TGTGCCAGCAGCCTAAGGACGGGAGGGGTCGGTGAAAAACTGTTTTTT
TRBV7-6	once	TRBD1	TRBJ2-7	CASSSSSGQGVYEQYF	TGTGCCAGCAGCTCGTCCTCGGGACAGGGGGTATACGAGCAGTACTTC
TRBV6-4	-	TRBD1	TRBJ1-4	CASRRTGATNEKLFF	TGTGCCAGCAGAAGAACAGGGGCAACTAATGAAAAACTGTTTTTT
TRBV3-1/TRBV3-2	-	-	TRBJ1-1	CASSRRTSWRETEAFF	TGTGCCAGCAGCCGCCGAACCTCTTGGCGGGAGACTGAAGCTTTCTTT
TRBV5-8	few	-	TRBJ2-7	CASSYGTFYEQYF	TGTGCCAGCAGTTATGGGACATTCTACGAGCAGTACTTC
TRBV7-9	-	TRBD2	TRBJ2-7	CASSPRTSGSRGYEQYF	TGTGCCAGCAGCCCGCGGACTAGCGGGAGTAGGGGCTACGAGCAGTACTTC
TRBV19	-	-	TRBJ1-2	CAVGQTSTYGYTF	TGTGCCGTTGGACAGACTAGCACCTATGGCTACACCTTC
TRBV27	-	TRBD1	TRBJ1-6	CASSPNQGARSPLHF	TGTGCCAGCAGTCCGAACCAGGGGGCAAGGTCACCCCTCCACTTT
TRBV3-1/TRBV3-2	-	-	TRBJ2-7	CASSYSSYEQYF	TGTGCCAGCAGCTACAGCTCCTACGAGCAGTACTTC
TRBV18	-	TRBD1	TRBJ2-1	CASSPPNRGWSYEQFF	TGTGCCAGCTCACCACCCAACAGGGGGTGGTCGTATGAGCAGTTCTTC
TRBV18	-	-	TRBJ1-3	CASSLPGSGNTIYF	TGTGCCAGCTCACTTCCGGGAAGTGGAAACACCATATATTTT
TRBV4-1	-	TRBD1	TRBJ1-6	CASRRQGPTGSPLHF	TGCGCCAGCAGAAGACAGGGCCCAACGGGTTCACCCCTCCACTTT
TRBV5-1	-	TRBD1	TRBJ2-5	CASSIGQGVRGETQYF	TGCGCCAGCAGCATAGGACAGGGGGTAAGAGGAGAGACCCAGTACTTC
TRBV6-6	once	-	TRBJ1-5	CASSYQQGSGNQPQHF	TGTGCCAGCAGTTATCAACAGGGTTCAGGCAATCAGCCCCAGCATTTT
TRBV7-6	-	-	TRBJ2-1	CASSQPYPRVEQFF	TGTGCCAGCAGCCAACCTTATCCGCGGGTGGAGCAGTTCTTC
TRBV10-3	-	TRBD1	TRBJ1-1	CAISILDRGLQAFF	TGTGCCATCAGTATTCTGGACAGGGGGCTTCAAGCTTTCTTT